The 27 T cell receptor beta chains below all came from one sample that was sequenced in a study of shared clonotypes between healthy human individuals. This table comes from immunoSEQ multiplex PCR, and its TCRdb copy is limited to in-frame clones, with some not included. The data contain over a million clones, more than 65% of them singletons. Sequencing was carried out using memory CD4+ T cells sorted from blood. Indicated subset: CD45RA-negative fraction. Receptors originate from a man younger than 35 in good health.

Only one count was recorded for this clone. The genes are TRBV19 and TRBJ2-7; no definite D call. This CDR3 is built from 11 residues. CDR1 LNHDA and CDR2 SQIVND come from the germline V gene (reference sequence). Trimming removed 8 bases at V and 5 bases at J, with 10 bases between. The CDR3 DNA reads as TGTGCCAGTGGTGGGGTCGACGAGCAGTACTTC. Protein: CASGGVDEQYF.

With respect to this clone: Other DNA sequences within the sample encode an identical CDR3. The chain couples TRBV25-1 to TRBJ2-7; D might be TRBD1 (6 bases). V dropped 6 bases and J dropped 5 bases, with 8 bases sitting between them. Germline V gene data show CDR1 as MGHDK and CDR2 as SYGVNS. This CDR3 is 11 amino acids long. The CDR3 region has the DNA TGTGCCAGCAGCAGGGGCAACGAGCAGTACTTC. This gives the protein CASSRGNEQYF.

J is TRBJ1-1 and V is TRBV27, with D maybe TRBD1 (5 bases). The CDR3 extends over 15 amino acids. Trimming pared 3 bases from V and 2 bases from J, leaving 13 bases between. From germline, CDR1 is MNHEY and CDR2 SMNVEV (reference sequence). CDR3 sequence (DNA): TGTGCCAGCAGTTTTTCCGGGACCTCTAACACTGAAGCTTTCTTT. Its translation is CASSFSGTSNTEAFF.

CDR3 coding DNA: TGTGCCAGCAGCCAAGAGGGGGGTAGCTCCTATAATTCACCCCTCCACTTT. Translating it yields CASSQEGGSSYNSPLHF. The genes are TRBV14 and TRBJ1-6; tentatively, D is TRBD1 (5 bases). Trimming cost V 0 bases and J 0 bases, with 9 bases left between them. CDR1 is SGHDN, CDR2 FVKESK, per germline. The CDR3 is 17 amino acids.

To note about this clone: The same CDR3 can be traced to other DNA sequences in this sample. The chain joins TRBV29-1 to TRBJ1-5; D is unresolved. Germline CDR1 SQVTM, CDR2 ANQGSEA. Trimming pared 4 bases from V and 0 bases from J, leaving 7 bases between. The length of the CDR3 is 13 residues. In DNA, the CDR3 is TGCAGCGTTGGCAGCAATAGCAATCAGCCCCAGCATTTT. Translated: CSVGSNSNQPQHF.

The V gene is TRBV5-8, the J gene TRBJ1-6, with D tentatively TRBD1 (6 bases). The germline V gene encodes CDR1 SGHTS and CDR2 YDEGEE. V was cut by 4 bases and J by 5 bases, with 7 bases left in between. This CDR3 contains 13 residues. The CDR3 reads CASSHRDNSPLHF. The CDR3 nucleotides read TGTGCCAGCAGCCACAGGGATAATTCACCCCTCCACTTT.

The chain has TRBV29-1 and TRBJ2-7, with D possibly being TRBD1 (6 bases). The V and J ends lost 2 bases and 7 bases respectively, with 21 bases between them. The CDR3 has 15 amino acids. Germline V gene data show CDR1 as SQVTM and CDR2 as ANQGSEA. CDR3 sequence reads: CSVEITAQGVGEQYF. The CDR3 nucleotides are TGCAGCGTTGAAATAACCGCACAGGGAGTGGGTGAGCAGTACTTC.

V and J are TRBV9 and TRBJ1-1; 9 bases align to TRBD1. Unmatched junction bases numbered 12, after V lost 3 bases and J lost 0 bases. Germline V gives CDR1 SGDLS, CDR2 YYNGEE. CDR3 size: 18 residues. The CDR3: CASSGQGTGQTMNTEAFF. DNA of the CDR3: TGTGCCAGCAGCGGCCAAGGGACAGGGCAAACTATGAACACTGAAGCTTTCTTT.

This clone turned up a few times. The chain joins TRBV6-5 to TRBJ2-3; tentatively, D is TRBD2 (5 bases). Trimming left V 8 bases short and J 6 bases short, with 15 bases between. CDR1 and CDR2 (germline): MNHEY, SVGAGI. The CDR3 covers 13 residues. This CDR3 is CASASPGSDTQYF. The CDR3 DNA reads TGTGCCAGCGCCTCCCCGGGGTCCGATACGCAGTATTTT.

V gene TRBV7-8 combines with J gene TRBJ2-2; 11 nucleotides agree with TRBD2. The length of the CDR3 is 15 residues. Unmatched junction bases numbered 4, after V lost 5 bases and J lost 5 bases. Germline V gene data show CDR1 as SGHVS and CDR2 as FQNEAQ. CDR3 coding DNA: TGTGCCAGCAGCGTGTCTAGCGGGGGGACCGGGGAGCTGTTTTTT. Encoded protein: CASSVSSGGTGELFF.

This clone was detected only once. The chain links TRBV6-1 to TRBJ1-5; maybe TRBD1 (5 bases). Germline CDR1 reads MNHNS; CDR2 reads SASEGT. Trimming took off 4 bases at V and 0 bases at J, with 22 bases between the two ends. The CDR3 runs 19 residues. The DNA for the CDR3 is TGTGCCAGCAGTGGCCAGGAGGGGCGAAACCAAAATAGCAATCAGCCCCAGCATTTT. Residues: CASSGQEGRNQNSNQPQHF.

The CDR3 DNA follows: TGTGCCAGCAGCCCCCTGGGCACGGCTAGGACAGATACGCAGTATTTT. It codes for CASSPLGTARTDTQYF. The chain carries TRBV25-1 and TRBJ2-3; no clear D. The CDR3 contains 16 residues. V was pared by 6 bases and J by 3 bases, with 19 bases between. Per the germline V gene, CDR1 is MGHDK and CDR2 is SYGVNS.

The rearrangement joins TRBV2 to TRBJ2-1; D remains unclear. Germline CDR1 and CDR2: SNHLY and FYNNEI. This CDR3 region has 15 residues. The V end lost 0 bases, the J end lost 9 bases, and 15 bases lay between the germline ends. The DNA of the CDR3 is TGTGCCAGCAGTGAAGCTGGGCTAGTCGTAGGTGAGCAGTTCTTC. Encoded protein: CASSEAGLVVGEQFF. The whole variable domain, filled in from reference TRBV2 and TRBJ2-1, reads EPEVTQTPSHQVTQMGQEVILRCVPISNHLYFYWYRQILGQKVEFLVSFYNNEISEKSEIFDDQFSVERPDGSNFTLKIRSTKLEDSAMYFCASSEAGLVVGEQFFGPGTRLTVL.

V is TRBV15 and J is TRBJ1-6, with TRBD1 matching over 9 bases. The CDR3 is made up of 16 amino acids. V lost 4 bases to trimming and J lost 7 bases; unmatched junction nucleotides: 8. Germline CDR1 is LNHNV and CDR2 is YYDKDF (reference sequence). The CDR3: CATSKSGTGSNSPLHF. CDR3 DNA sequence: TGTGCCACCAGCAAGAGCGGGACAGGGTCCAATTCACCCCTCCACTTT.

This clone appeared a single time. V gene TRBV18 combines with J gene TRBJ2-5, with D possibly being TRBD2 (6 bases). This CDR3 has 15 amino acids. The germline V gene has CDR1 KGHSH and CDR2 LQKENI. V was clipped by 0 bases and J by 4 bases, with 12 bases between them. As DNA, the CDR3 is TGTGCCAGCTCACCACCGCCGGGGGTGAGAGAGACCCAGTACTTC. It codes for CASSPPPGVRETQYF.

The CDR3 reads CASSPTGGRSPEQFF. The CDR3 region has the DNA TGTGCCAGCAGCCCAACGGGGGGGAGGTCTCCTGAGCAGTTCTTC. The rearrangement uses TRBV7-8 and TRBJ2-1; 8 nucleotides align to TRBD2. V shed 5 bases, J shed 9 bases, and the junction held 12 bases outside the gene matches. This CDR3 region has 15 residues. Germline CDR1 reads SGHVS; CDR2 reads FQNEAQ. Together with reference TRBV7-8 and TRBJ2-1, the CDR3 gives the full variable domain: GAGVSQSPRYKVAKRGQDVALRCDPISGHVSLFWYQQALGQGPEFLTYFQNEAQLDKSGLPSDRFFAERPEGSVSTLKIQRTQQEDSAVYLCASSPTGGRSPEQFFGPGTRLTVL.

The chain is built from TRBV5-4 and TRBJ2-1; the D gene is possibly TRBD2 (5 bases). V dropped 7 bases and J dropped 15 bases, with 20 bases sitting between them. The CDR3 sequence is 12 residues long. Per germline, CDR1 SGHNT and CDR2 YYREEE (reference sequence). In DNA, the CDR3 is TGTGCCAGCCAACGCGAGGGCTCATCGCCGTTCTTC. Amino acid sequence: CASQREGSSPFF.

This clone was recorded at least ten times. The junction departs from the called germline gene at one end, perhaps through a read error. This chain joins TRBV7-7 and TRBJ2-7; D is perhaps TRBD2 (5 bases). This CDR3 is built from 19 residues. Germline V lookup: CDR1 SSHAT, CDR2 FNYEAQ (reference sequence). As DNA, the CDR3 is TGTGCTAGCAGCTTAGCGCCCCCACCCCGGGTAGACCCTTCCTACGAGCAGTACTTC. Translation: CASSLAPPPRVDPSYEQYF.

The chain is built from TRBV19 and TRBJ1-1; D unclear. The CDR3 totals 18 residues. The V end was cut by 0 bases, the J end by 1 base, with 18 bases between. Per germline, CDR1 LNHDA and CDR2 SQIVND (reference sequence). The CDR3 DNA sequence: TGTGCCAGTAGTATAGATAGTAGAGCCCCCCTGAGGAACACTGAAGCTTTCTTT. It encodes CASSIDSRAPLRNTEAFF.

J is TRBJ1-5 and V is TRBV7-9, with 7 bases lining up with TRBD1. This CDR3 region has 15 residues. Germline CDR1 SEHNR, CDR2 FQNEAQ (reference sequence). J was trimmed by 4 bases and V by 5 bases; bases with no gene match: 8. The CDR3 region has the DNA TGTGCCAGCAGCCCCGGGACAGCTGGAAATCAGCCCCAGCATTTT. Translation: CASSPGTAGNQPQHF.

J is TRBJ1-4 and V is TRBV6-1, with D unclear. Looked up from germline, CDR1 is MNHNS and CDR2 is SASEGT. Between the trimmed V and J ends, which lost 7 bases and 5 bases, there was a span of 14 bases. The CDR3 is made up of 14 amino acids. CDR3 sequence (DNA): TGTGCCAGCAATCGGGCAGGAATGAATGAAAAACTGTTTTTT. Translating gives CASNRAGMNEKLFF.

The J gene is TRBJ2-5, the V gene TRBV2; a weak D match, TRBD2 (6 bases). Germline V gene lookup returns CDR1 SNHLY and CDR2 FYNNEI. V lost 8 bases to trimming and J lost 5 bases, with 18 bases between them. This CDR3 has 14 residues. This CDR3 reads CASAQGTGVETQYF. Here the CDR3 DNA reads TGTGCCAGCGCTCAAGGGACGGGGGTGGAGACCCAGTACTTC.

This clone was found once. The chain recombines TRBV6-1 with TRBJ2-4; a possible D gene is TRBD1 (6 bases). Germline lookup yields CDR1 MNHNS and CDR2 SASEGT. Trimming took off 6 bases at V and 7 bases at J, with 10 bases between the two ends. This CDR3 is 12 amino acids long. The CDR3 DNA is TGTGCCAGCAGCCCGGGACACAACATTCAGTACTTC. It codes for CASSPGHNIQYF.

The rearrangement joins TRBV7-8 to TRBJ2-7; perhaps TRBD2 as D (7 bases). This CDR3 contains 13 residues. CDR1 and CDR2 (germline): SGHVS, FQNEAQ. Trimming took off 6 bases at V and 2 bases at J, with 11 bases between the two ends. In DNA, the CDR3 is TGTGCCAGCAGGGGGGCGGGAGCCTACGAGCAGTACTTC. Amino acids: CASRGAGAYEQYF.

This rearrangement joins TRBV18 to TRBJ2-7; perhaps TRBD2 as D (6 bases). CDR3 length: 14 residues. Germline CDR1 KGHSH, CDR2 LQKENI. V gave up 6 bases and J gave up 6 bases, with 18 bases separating them. The CDR3 loop is CASSPGVEATEQYF. The CDR3, as DNA: TGTGCCAGCTCGCCGGGGGTTGAGGCCACCGAGCAGTACTTC.

CDR3 in amino acids: CASRIIADPTYEQYF. CDR3 nucleotide sequence: TGTGCCAGCAGGATTATAGCGGATCCTACCTACGAGCAGTACTTC. The chain is built from TRBV4-2 and TRBJ2-5, with D perhaps matching TRBD2 (6 bases). TRBJ2-7 matches the DNA end more closely, so the J call is doubtful. CDR1 and CDR2 (germline): LGHNA, YNFKEQ. This CDR3 has 15 amino acids.

V and J are TRBV19 and TRBJ1-5; a possible D gene is TRBD1 (6 bases). This CDR3 region has 14 residues. The V gene's germline CDR1 is LNHDA and CDR2 SQIVND (reference sequence). V was trimmed by 7 bases and J by 4 bases, leaving 14 bases between them. This CDR3 reads CASNLGQLNQPQHF. Written as DNA, the CDR3 is TGTGCCAGTAACCTAGGACAGCTAAATCAGCCCCAGCATTTT.